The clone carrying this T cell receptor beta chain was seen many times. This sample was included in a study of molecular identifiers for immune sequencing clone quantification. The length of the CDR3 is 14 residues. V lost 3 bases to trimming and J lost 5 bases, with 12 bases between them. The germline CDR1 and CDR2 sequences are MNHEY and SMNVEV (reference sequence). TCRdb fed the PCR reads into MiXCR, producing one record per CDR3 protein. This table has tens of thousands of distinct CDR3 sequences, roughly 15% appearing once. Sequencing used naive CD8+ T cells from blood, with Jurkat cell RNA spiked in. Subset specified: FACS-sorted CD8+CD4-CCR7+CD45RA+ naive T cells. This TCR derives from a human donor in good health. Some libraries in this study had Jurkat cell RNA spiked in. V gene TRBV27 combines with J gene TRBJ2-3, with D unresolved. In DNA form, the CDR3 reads TGTGCCAGCAGTTTCGGGCTACTTGGAGATACGCAGTATTTT. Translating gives CASSFGLLGDTQYF.